This T cell receptor (beta chain) was retrieved from a study of vaccination and CD4 T cells after COVID-19. Overall study context: Convalescent individuals numbered four females and six males, two being Hispanic. Culture controls were given either a CEFX pool, an HIV-1 Nef pool, or no peptide. Study-wide findings and caveats: For convalescent patients, 304 of the 307 vaccine-specific clones analyzed were classified as spike mono-reactive.

The Oncomine TCR Beta short-read assay was applied to DNA of cultured CD4+ T cells. Cultures of CD4+ T cells served as the source for extracting genomic DNA. MiXCR was run by TCRdb on the PCR reads, yielding one entry per CDR3 protein. The table has roughly 9,600 distinct CDR3 sequences, about 28% seen once. Indicated treatment: approximately 11-day PBMC culture with coronavirus spike peptide pools or control peptides (ViraFEST assay). Details on this clonotype: Its antigen is unidentified.

The source was CD4+ T cells from blood, cultured in vitro, collected after SARS-CoV-2 vaccination. This receptor was identified in a human donor who had recovered from COVID-19.

This CDR3 reads CASSSPGQGVLLHTEAFF. For the CDR3, the DNA is TGTGCCAGCAGTTCGCCGGGACAGGGTGTGTTGTTGCACACTGAAGCTTTCTTT. The V call is TRBV28, the J call TRBJ1-1; TRBD1 aligns across 9 bases. This CDR3 spans 18 amino acids. Germline V gene sequence: CDR1 MDHEN, CDR2 SYDVKM. V lost 4 bases and J lost 3; bases outside the gene matches: 15.